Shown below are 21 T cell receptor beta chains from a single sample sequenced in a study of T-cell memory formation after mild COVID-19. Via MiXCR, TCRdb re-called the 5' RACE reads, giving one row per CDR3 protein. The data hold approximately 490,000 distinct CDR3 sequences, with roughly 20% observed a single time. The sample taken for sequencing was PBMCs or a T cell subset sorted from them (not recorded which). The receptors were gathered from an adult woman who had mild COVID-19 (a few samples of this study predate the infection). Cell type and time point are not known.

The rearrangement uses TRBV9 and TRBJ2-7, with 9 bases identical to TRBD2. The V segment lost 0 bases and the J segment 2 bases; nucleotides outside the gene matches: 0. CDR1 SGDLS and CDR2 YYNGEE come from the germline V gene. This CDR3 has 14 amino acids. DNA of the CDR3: TGTGCCAGCAGCGTAGTAGCGGGGGCCTACGAGCAGTACTTC. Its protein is CASSVVAGAYEQYF.

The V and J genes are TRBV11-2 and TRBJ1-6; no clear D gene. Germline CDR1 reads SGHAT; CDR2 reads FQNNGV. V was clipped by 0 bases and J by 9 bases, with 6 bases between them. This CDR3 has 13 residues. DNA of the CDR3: TGTGCCAGCAGCTTAGATGGAAGTTCACCCCTCCACTTT. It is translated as CASSLDGSSPLHF.

Here the CDR3 reads CASSQDGGNTEAFF. CDR3 DNA: TGCGCCAGCAGCCAAGATGGGGGGAACACTGAAGCTTTCTTT. The V call is TRBV4-1, the J call TRBJ1-1; possible D gene TRBD1, 5 bases. The CDR3 runs to 14 residues. V was pared by 0 bases and J by 1 base, with 6 bases between. Germline V gives CDR1 MGHRA, CDR2 YSYEKL.

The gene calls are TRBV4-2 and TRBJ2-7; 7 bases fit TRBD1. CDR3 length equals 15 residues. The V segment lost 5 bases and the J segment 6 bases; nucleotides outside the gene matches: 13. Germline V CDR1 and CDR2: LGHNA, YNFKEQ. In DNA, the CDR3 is TGTGCCAGCAGCGAGACAGGGAAGGCGAGTTCCGAGCAGTACTTC. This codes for CASSETGKASSEQYF.

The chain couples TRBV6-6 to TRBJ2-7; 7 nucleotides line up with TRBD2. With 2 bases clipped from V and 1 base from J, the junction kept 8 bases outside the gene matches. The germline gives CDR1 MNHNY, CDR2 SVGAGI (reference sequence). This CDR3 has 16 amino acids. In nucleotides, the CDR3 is TGTGCCAGCAGTTACGTTATCAGCGGGATGTCCTACGAGCAGTACTTC. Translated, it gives CASSYVISGMSYEQYF.

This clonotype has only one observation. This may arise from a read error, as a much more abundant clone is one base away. For the CDR3, the DNA is TGTGCCAGCAGCTTAGCCACGGGCCTTTCCTACGAGCAGTACTTC. The encoded protein is CASSLATGLSYEQYF. This chain joins TRBV7-6 and TRBJ2-7, with D unclear. The CDR3 consists of 15 residues. V was clipped by 0 bases and J by 1 base, with 10 bases between them. CDR1 is SGHVS, CDR2 FNYEAQ, per germline.

CDR3 residues: CASRNNPGETQYF. The CDR3 DNA is TGTGCCAGCAGAAATAACCCAGGAGAGACCCAGTACTTC. The gene calls are TRBV7-2 and TRBJ2-5; D ambiguous. Trimming cost V 6 bases and J 4 bases, with 12 bases left between them. CDR1 and CDR2 (germline): SGHTA, FQGNSA. The CDR3 runs 13 residues.

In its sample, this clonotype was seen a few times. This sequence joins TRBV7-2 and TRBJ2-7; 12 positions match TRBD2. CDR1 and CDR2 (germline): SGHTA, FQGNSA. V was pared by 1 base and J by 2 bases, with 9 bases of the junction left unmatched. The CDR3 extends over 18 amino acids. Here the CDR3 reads CASSLDTGPSGRAYEQYF. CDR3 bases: TGTGCCAGCAGCTTAGATACGGGGCCTAGCGGGAGGGCCTACGAGCAGTACTTC.

This CDR3 is CASSLSGTRLEEQYF. DNA of the CDR3: TGTGCCAGCAGTTTATCAGGGACACGCCTCGAGGAGCAGTACTTC. The V call is TRBV28, the J call TRBJ2-7, with D tentatively TRBD1 (6 bases). This CDR3 has 15 amino acids. From germline, CDR1 is MDHEN and CDR2 SYDVKM. V shed 1 base and J shed 7 bases, with 17 bases lying between them.

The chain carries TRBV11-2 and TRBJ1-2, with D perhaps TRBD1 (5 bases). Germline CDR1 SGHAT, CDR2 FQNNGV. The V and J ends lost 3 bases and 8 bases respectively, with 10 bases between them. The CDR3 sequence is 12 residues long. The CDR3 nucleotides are TGTGCCAGCAGCTTGGGGACGAGCGGCTACACCTTC. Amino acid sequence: CASSLGTSGYTF. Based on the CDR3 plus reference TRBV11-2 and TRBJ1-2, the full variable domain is EAGVAQSPRYKIIEKRQSVAFWCNPISGHATLYWYQQILGQGPKLLIQFQNNGVVDDSQLPKDRFSAERLKGVDSTLKIQPAKLEDSAVYLCASSLGTSGYTFGSGTRLTVV.

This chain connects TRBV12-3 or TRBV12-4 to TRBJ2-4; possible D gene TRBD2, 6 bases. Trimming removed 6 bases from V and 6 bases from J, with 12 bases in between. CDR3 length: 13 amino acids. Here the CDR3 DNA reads TGTGCCAGCAGCTCCGGGACTTTAAACATTCAGTACTTC. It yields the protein CASSSGTLNIQYF.

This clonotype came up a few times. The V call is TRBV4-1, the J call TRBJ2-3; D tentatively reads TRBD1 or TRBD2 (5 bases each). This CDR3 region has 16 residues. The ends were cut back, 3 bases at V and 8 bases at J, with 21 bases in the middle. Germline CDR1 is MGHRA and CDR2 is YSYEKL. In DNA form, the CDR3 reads TGCGCCAGCAGCCATCCCCCGGGACCGGGTCCAGGTACGCAGTATTTT. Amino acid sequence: CASSHPPGPGPGTQYF.

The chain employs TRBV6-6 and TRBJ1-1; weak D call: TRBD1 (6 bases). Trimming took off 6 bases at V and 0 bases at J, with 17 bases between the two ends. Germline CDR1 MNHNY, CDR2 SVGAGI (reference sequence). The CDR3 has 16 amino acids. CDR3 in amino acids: CASSPGGRGLNTEAFF. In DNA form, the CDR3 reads TGTGCCAGCAGCCCCGGGGGGCGCGGGCTGAACACTGAAGCTTTCTTT.

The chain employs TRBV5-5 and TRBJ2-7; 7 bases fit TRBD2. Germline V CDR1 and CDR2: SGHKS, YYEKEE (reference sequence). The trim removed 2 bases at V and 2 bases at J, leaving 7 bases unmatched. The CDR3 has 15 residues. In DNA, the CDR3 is TGTGCCAGCAGCTTCCTAGCGGACCCACCCTACGAGCAGTACTTC. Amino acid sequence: CASSFLADPPYEQYF.

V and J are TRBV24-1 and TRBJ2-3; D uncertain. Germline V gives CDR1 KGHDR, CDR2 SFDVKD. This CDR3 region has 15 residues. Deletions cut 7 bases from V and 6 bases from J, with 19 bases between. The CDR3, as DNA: TGTGCCACCAGCAACCCCACATGGGCGGCCGATACGCAGTATTTT. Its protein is CATSNPTWAADTQYF.

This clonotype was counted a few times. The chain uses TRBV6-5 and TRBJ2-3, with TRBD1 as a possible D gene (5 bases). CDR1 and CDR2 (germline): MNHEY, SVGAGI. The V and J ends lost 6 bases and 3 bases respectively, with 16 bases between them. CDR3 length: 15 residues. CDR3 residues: CASSPTVALTDTQYF. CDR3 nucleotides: TGTGCCAGCAGCCCGACAGTAGCTCTAACAGATACGCAGTATTTT.

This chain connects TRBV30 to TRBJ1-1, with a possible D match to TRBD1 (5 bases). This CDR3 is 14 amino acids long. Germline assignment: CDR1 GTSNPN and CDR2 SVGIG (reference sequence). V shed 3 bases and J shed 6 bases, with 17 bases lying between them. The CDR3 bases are TGTGCCTGGAGAATGACGTATTCGGGGGCTGAAGCTTTCTTT. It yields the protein CAWRMTYSGAEAFF.

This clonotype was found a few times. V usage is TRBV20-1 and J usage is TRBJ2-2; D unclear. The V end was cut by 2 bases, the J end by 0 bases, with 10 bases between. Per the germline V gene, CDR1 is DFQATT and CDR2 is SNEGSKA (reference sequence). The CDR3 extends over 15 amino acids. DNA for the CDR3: TGCAGTGCTAGACGTCTTTATTCGAACACCGGGGAGCTGTTTTTT. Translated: CSARRLYSNTGELFF.

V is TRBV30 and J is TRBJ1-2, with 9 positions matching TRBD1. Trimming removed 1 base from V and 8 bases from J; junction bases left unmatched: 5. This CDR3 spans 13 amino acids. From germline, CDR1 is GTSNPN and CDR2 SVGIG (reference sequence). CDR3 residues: CAWSGTGVVGYTF. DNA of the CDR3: TGTGCCTGGAGTGGGACAGGGGTGGTCGGCTACACCTTC.

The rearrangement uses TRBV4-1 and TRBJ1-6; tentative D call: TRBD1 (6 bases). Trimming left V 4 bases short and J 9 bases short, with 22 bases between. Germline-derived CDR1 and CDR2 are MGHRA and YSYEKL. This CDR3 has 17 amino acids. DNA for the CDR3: TGCGCCAGCAGCCGAGAAAAACAGGGTTCGGGTTTTTCACCCCTCCACTTT. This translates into CASSREKQGSGFSPLHF.

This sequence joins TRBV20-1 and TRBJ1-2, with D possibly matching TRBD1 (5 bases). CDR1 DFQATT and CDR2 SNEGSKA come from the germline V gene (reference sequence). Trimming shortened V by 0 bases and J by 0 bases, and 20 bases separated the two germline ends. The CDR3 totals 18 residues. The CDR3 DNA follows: TGCAGTGCTAGAGATCAAGGTCCCGACAGCCGATCTAACTATGGCTACACCTTC. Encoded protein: CSARDQGPDSRSNYGYTF.